The sequence of this T cell receptor (beta chain) was determined in a study of T cells expressing NK-cell markers. Looking at the study overall: Underlying the TCR beta repertoires were sorted CD3+CD56+NKG2C+, CD3+CD56+NKG2C- and CD3+CD56-NKG2C+ T cells. The eight sequenced donors comprised seven who were HCMV-seropositive and one who was seronegative. Study results and caveats: Whether expanded NKG2C+ T cell clones recognized HCMV stayed uncertain. Of the CD8+ T cells in more than five donors, about 1.0-7.0% belonged to dominant NKG2C+ clonotypes.

TCRdb re-called the 5' RACE reads and gives one entry per CDR3 protein, without DNA. With 440,000 or so distinct CDR3 sequences in the sample, the ten largest clones hold under 7.5%. Notes on this clonotype: Its specificity is not known.

This sequence was found in a woman aged 18 to 75 in good health. Specimen: blood T cells: a sorted CD56 or NKG2C T cell subset, CD4+ or CD8+ T cells, or bulk PBMC T cells (not recorded which).

The CDR3 sequence is CSALSGSLSYEQYF. This chain connects TRBV29-1 to TRBJ2-7; as DNA is missing, the TRBD2 call by TCRdb cannot be tested. The CDR3 runs 14 residues. Germline V CDR1 and CDR2: SQVTM, ANQGSEA.